Shown below are 24 T cell receptor beta chains from a single sample sequenced in a study of blood T cell repertoires in COVID-19. Sequencing used immunoSEQ multiplex PCR; TCRdb keeps in-frame clones, though not all of them. The table has 200,000 to 250,000 clones, around 90% seen once; the top ten hold about 3.5%. The sample comprised PBMCs or T cells enriched from blood (not recorded which). The receptors derive from a woman aged 25 to 45 who had been exposed to COVID-19.

The CDR3 loop is CASSMGQRLVNEQFF. CDR3 sequence (DNA): TGCGCCAGCAGTATGGGACAGCGCTTAGTGAATGAGCAGTTCTTC. The chain links TRBV10-1 to TRBJ2-1; 7 bases align to TRBD1. J was trimmed by 7 bases and V by 5 bases; bases with no gene match: 11. The CDR3 sequence is 15 residues long. Germline lookup yields CDR1 WNHNN and CDR2 SYGVQD (reference sequence).

This chain uses TRBV5-1 with TRBJ2-5; 9 bases agree with TRBD1. Germline V CDR1 and CDR2: SGHRS, YFSETQ. The J segment lost 5 bases and the V segment lost 5 bases, leaving 7 bases of the junction unmatched. The CDR3 is made up of 14 amino acids. The CDR3 nucleotides are TGCGCCAGCAGTCCAACAGGGGGCAGGGAGACCCAGTACTTC. It codes for CASSPTGGRETQYF.

The rearrangement joins TRBV2 to TRBJ2-5; TRBD2 matches 8 bases. V shed 6 bases and J 2 bases; nucleotides not matched to a gene: 2. The CDR3 consists of 13 residues. Per the germline V gene, CDR1 is SNHLY and CDR2 is FYNNEI. CDR3 sequence (DNA): TGTGCCAGCAGGGGCGGGAGGCAAGAGACCCAGTACTTC. It encodes CASRGGRQETQYF.

The chain combines TRBV4-1 with TRBJ1-5; 8 bases are shared with TRBD1. Trimming took 4 bases from V and 0 from J; bases not matched to a gene: 5. CDR1 MGHRA and CDR2 YSYEKL come from the germline V gene. The length of the CDR3 is 16 residues. In DNA, the CDR3 is TGCGCCAGCAGCCCCGGACAGGGTAGTAGCAATCAGCCCCAGCATTTT. Its protein is CASSPGQGSSNQPQHF.

The chain combines TRBV20-1 with TRBJ2-7, with D unclear. CDR3 size: 12 residues. Germline CDR1 and CDR2: DFQATT and SNEGSKA (reference sequence). With 3 bases removed from V and 2 bases from J, the gap between germline ends came to 8 bases. As DNA, the CDR3 is TGCAGTGCTAGTGATGTAACCTACGAGCAGTACTTC. This translates into CSASDVTYEQYF.

This clone was seen just once. V is TRBV7-8 and J is TRBJ1-6, with D possibly matching TRBD1 (5 bases). The V end was cut by 3 bases, the J end by 8 bases, with 11 bases between. The CDR3 loop spans 14 amino acids. CDR1 is SGHVS, CDR2 FQNEAQ, per germline. The DNA of the CDR3 is TGTGCCAGCAGCTTTTTCAGGGTTGATTCACCCCTCCACTTT. It is translated as CASSFFRVDSPLHF. Full variable domain (missing parts from reference TRBV7-8 and TRBJ1-6): GAGVSQSPRYKVAKRGQDVALRCDPISGHVSLFWYQQALGQGPEFLTYFQNEAQLDKSGLPSDRFFAERPEGSVSTLKIQRTQQEDSAVYLCASSFFRVDSPLHFGNGTRLTVT.

The rearrangement links TRBV30 to TRBJ2-5; 7 bases align to TRBD2. CDR1 is GTSNPN and CDR2 is SVGIG in the germline V gene (reference sequence). This CDR3 has 13 amino acids. The V gene end was trimmed by 7 bases and the J gene end by 5 bases; junction bases not matched to a gene: 10. The CDR3 sequence: CASASRGKETQYF. The DNA for the CDR3 is TGTGCCTCGGCTTCGCGGGGGAAGGAGACCCAGTACTTC.

V usage is TRBV4-1 and J usage is TRBJ2-7, with 8 bases that match TRBD1. V lost 0 bases, J lost 2 bases, and 9 bases stayed unmatched. CDR1 and CDR2 from the germline V gene are MGHRA and YSYEKL. This CDR3 comprises 17 residues. The CDR3 coding sequence is TGCGCCAGCAGCCAAGAAAAGCAGGGGGCTTTCACCTACGAGCAGTACTTC. Translated, it gives CASSQEKQGAFTYEQYF.

The chain has TRBV13 and TRBJ2-5, with TRBD1 as a possible D gene (6 bases). Germline lookup yields CDR1 PRHDT and CDR2 FYEKMQ (reference sequence). The CDR3 sequence is 14 residues long. V lost 2 bases and J lost 1, with 8 bases in between. Here the CDR3 reads CASSLWGPQETQYF. The CDR3 bases are TGTGCCAGCAGCTTATGGGGGCCCCAAGAGACCCAGTACTTC.

This clone came up once. The gene calls are TRBV9 and TRBJ1-5; TRBD1 is a possible D gene (6 bases). The V gene's germline CDR1 is SGDLS and CDR2 YYNGEE. Trimming pared 1 base from V and 2 bases from J, leaving 7 bases between. CDR3 length: 14 amino acids. This chain's CDR3 is CASSVSGGNQPQHF. The CDR3 region has the DNA TGTGCCAGCAGCGTATCAGGGGGCAATCAGCCCCAGCATTTT.

The V gene is TRBV5-4, the J gene TRBJ1-2; the match to TRBD1 covers 8 bases. In germline, CDR1 is SGHNT, CDR2 YYREEE (reference sequence). The V gene end was trimmed by 3 bases and the J gene end by 8 bases; junction bases not matched to a gene: 18. The CDR3 is 17 residues long. In DNA form, the CDR3 reads TGTGCCAGCAGCTCCGGGACAGGACTCCTTCCGTCGGGCGGCTACACCTTC. Translation: CASSSGTGLLPSGGYTF.

CDR3 sequence: CASSEAGGWGNIQYF. The CDR3, as DNA: TGTGCCAGCAGTGAAGCGGGAGGGTGGGGAAACATTCAGTACTTC. The gene calls are TRBV2 and TRBJ2-4, with 7 bases matching TRBD2. This CDR3 contains 15 residues. V was pared by 0 bases and J by 6 bases, with 5 bases of the junction left unmatched. CDR1 SNHLY and CDR2 FYNNEI come from the germline V gene.

A few counts support this clone. This chain connects TRBV10-3 to TRBJ1-2; 9 bases agree with TRBD1. The germline V gene encodes CDR1 ENHRY and CDR2 SYGVKD. This CDR3 has 15 amino acids. Trimming cost V 4 bases and J 4 bases; bases outside gene matches: 7. The CDR3 coding sequence is TGTGCCATCAGTGGGCCGGGACAGGGTGCCTATGGCTACACCTTC. Encoded protein: CAISGPGQGAYGYTF.

The chain recombines TRBV19 with TRBJ2-5, with 10 bases matching TRBD2. Germline trimming cut 7 bases from V and 4 bases from J; bases unmatched to any gene: 15. The CDR3 covers 17 residues. CDR1 and CDR2 (germline): LNHDA, SQIVND (reference sequence). Here the CDR3 reads CASTIKQREGPVETQYF. The CDR3 DNA is TGTGCCAGTACCATTAAACAGCGGGAGGGCCCCGTAGAGACCCAGTACTTC. Drawing the rest from reference TRBV19 and TRBJ2-5, the complete variable domain is DGGITQSPKYLFRKEGQNVTLSCEQNLNHDAMYWYRQDPGQGLRLIYYSQIVNDFQKGDIAEGYSVSREKKESFPLTVTSAQKNPTAFYLCASTIKQREGPVETQYFGPGTRLLVL.

The V and J genes are TRBV19 and TRBJ2-1; D gene uncertain. Germline V lookup: CDR1 LNHDA, CDR2 SQIVND (reference sequence). V was cut by 3 bases and J by 3 bases, with 9 bases left in between. The CDR3 loop spans 14 amino acids. CDR3 residues: CASSIPEIYNEQFF. The DNA for the CDR3 is TGTGCCAGTAGTATTCCGGAGATCTACAATGAGCAGTTCTTC.

This clone has just a few counts. The V call is TRBV9, the J call TRBJ2-5, with 8 bases that match TRBD2. The CDR3 has 15 residues. Germline lookup yields CDR1 SGDLS and CDR2 YYNGEE. J gave up 1 base and V 3 bases, and 5 bases lay outside the gene matches. CDR3 in DNA: TGTGCCAGCAGCGCTCTTAGCGGGGTCCAAGAGACCCAGTACTTC. It specifies CASSALSGVQETQYF.

This clone was seen once. This sequence joins TRBV24-1 and TRBJ2-3; TRBD1 might be the D (5 bases). This CDR3 is built from 15 residues. Trimming removed 3 bases from V and 5 bases from J, with 14 bases in between. Germline CDR1 and CDR2: KGHDR and SFDVKD. CDR3 in amino acids: CATSDTGRPEDTQYF. The CDR3 nucleotides are TGTGCCACCAGTGATACAGGACGGCCCGAAGATACGCAGTATTTT.

V is TRBV6-5 and J is TRBJ2-3; D ambiguous. The CDR3 extends over 13 amino acids. CDR1 and CDR2 from the germline V gene are MNHEY and SVGAGI. Trimming removed 6 bases at V and 6 bases at J, with 13 bases between. DNA of the CDR3: TGTGCCAGCAGCCCACCCATCAGGGATACGCAGTATTTT. Amino acid sequence: CASSPPIRDTQYF.

The J gene is TRBJ1-4, the V gene TRBV5-4; tentatively, D is TRBD1 (5 bases). V lost 4 bases and J 8 bases, leaving 15 bases between the germline ends. Germline CDR1 SGHNT, CDR2 YYREEE (reference sequence). This CDR3 is built from 14 residues. This CDR3 is CASSAGGVHEKLFF. The CDR3 coding sequence is TGTGCCAGCAGCGCGGGGGGGGTTCACGAAAAACTGTTTTTT.

The V call is TRBV3-1 (or the pseudogene TRBV3-2), the J call TRBJ2-2; TRBD1 matches at 11 bases. Germline assignment: CDR1 LGHDT and CDR2 YNNKEL (reference sequence). V was clipped by 4 bases and J by 5 bases; unmatched bases: 0. The CDR3 is 14 amino acids. CDR3 loop: CASSRDRGTGELFF. CDR3 nucleotide sequence: TGTGCCAGCAGCCGGGACAGGGGGACCGGGGAGCTGTTTTTT.

This clone was recorded once. This rearrangement joins TRBV6-5 to TRBJ1-2; a weak D match, TRBD1 (5 bases). Germline V gene lookup returns CDR1 MNHEY and CDR2 SVGAGI. The CDR3 consists of 13 residues. The V end lost 6 bases, the J end lost 7 bases, and 15 bases lay between the germline ends. The CDR3 nucleotides are TGTGCCAGCAGGAAAGGGGTTACGCTTGGCTACACCTTC. Protein sequence: CASRKGVTLGYTF.

This CDR3 is CASSSTDYPLVSTDTQYF. Here the CDR3 DNA reads TGTGCCAGCAGTTCGACGGACTACCCCCTTGTTAGCACAGATACGCAGTATTTT. V gene TRBV28 combines with J gene TRBJ2-3, with D maybe TRBD2 (6 bases). V was pared by 4 bases and J by 0 bases, with 20 bases between. Germline lookup yields CDR1 MDHEN and CDR2 SYDVKM. The CDR3 is 18 residues long. The full variable domain, its missing parts supplied by reference TRBV28 and TRBJ2-3, is DVKVTQSSRYLVKRTGEKVFLECVQDMDHENMFWYRQDPGLGLRLIYFSYDVKMKEKGDIPEGYSVSREKKERFSLILESASTNQTSMYLCASSSTDYPLVSTDTQYFGPGTRLTVL.

This chain uses TRBV28 with TRBJ1-2, with a weak D call TRBD1 (5 bases). Germline V gene data show CDR1 as MDHEN and CDR2 as SYDVKM. The CDR3 contains 14 residues. Between the trimmed V and J ends, which lost 3 bases and 8 bases, there was a span of 16 bases. The CDR3 coding sequence is TGTGCCAGCAGTTTGGGGGGTCCAAGAGGAGGCTACACCTTC. Encoded protein: CASSLGGPRGGYTF.

This chain connects TRBV29-1 to TRBJ2-5; D perhaps matches TRBD2 (5 bases). Trimming cost V 3 bases and J 2 bases, with 10 bases left between them. The CDR3 is 13 amino acids. From germline, CDR1 is SQVTM and CDR2 ANQGSEA. The CDR3: CSVDRGNQETQYF. The CDR3, as DNA: TGCAGCGTTGACCGGGGAAATCAAGAGACCCAGTACTTC.